This TCR beta chain is drawn from a study of cytomegalovirus exposure and HLA in healthy donors. Across the study: The same platform used for the 500 to 850 first-cohort repertoires was also used for the 120 or so validation repertoires, as a later analysis reported. Broader study findings: Some public TCRs appeared in many individuals, while most sequences were rare.

As to this clone: Its antigen is not known.

The repertoire was sequenced with immunoSEQ multiplex PCR; TCRdb's copy has only in-frame clones and lacks some. Among 150,000 to 200,000 clones listed, around four fifths were seen once. The CDR3 is 13 residues long. Germline CDR1 and CDR2: GTSNPN and SVGIG (reference sequence). With V trimmed by 5 bases and J by 8 bases, 9 bases remained unmatched. The chain has TRBV30 and TRBJ1-5, with 7 positions matching TRBD1. Sequenced: PBMCs. The TCR originated in a man aged 25-40 years in good health and CMV-seropositive. CDR3 DNA sequence: TGTGCCTGGTCCGACAGGGACGGAGAGCCCCAGCATTTT. Residues: CAWSDRDGEPQHF.